This is a list of T cell receptor beta chains from one sample in a study of human T cells and chemical hapten exposure. TCRdb re-called the RACE reads with MiXCR, one entry per CDR3 protein. The data show 65,000 or so distinct CDR3 sequences, approximately 6.1% seen once. The specimen was whole blood. These receptors originate from a female donor in good health. Some clones in this sample may be carry-over from other donors' samples. Each CDR3 is given without its conserved first and last residue. Fields, in order: clone size, J gene, V gene, CDR3 protein. Expanded clones get a size class; other rows say once, few or many, or leave the size out.

few | TRBJ2-6 | TRBV28 | ASNGQARSGANVLT
many | TRBJ2-3 | TRBV7-9 | ASSLLALDTQY
many | TRBJ2-5 | TRBV24-1 | ATSDFDSQETQY
many | TRBJ1-2 | TRBV5-8 | ASSLEGT
many | TRBJ2-1 | TRBV4-2 | ASSQENLATSGINEQF
many | TRBJ2-3 | TRBV16 | ASSPIGPDTQY
many | TRBJ2-3 | TRBV12-3/TRBV12-4 | ASSLGHLDDTQY
many | TRBJ1-1 | TRBV18 | ASSPNRGIGNTEAF
NA | TRBJ2-3 | TRBV28 | ASSPFGTGGTDTQY
many | TRBJ2-3 | TRBV5-1 | ASSLAASGRATDTQY
many | TRBJ2-7 | TRBV29-1 | SVVVRGPGYEQY
many | TRBJ2-3 | TRBV6-2/TRBV6-3 | ASKDYGVWAGTDTQY
many | TRBJ2-3 | TRBV20-1 | SARTGATSSTDTQY
few | TRBJ2-4 | TRBV28 | ASSLVQSKNIQY